This T cell receptor (beta chain) comes out of a study of blood T cell repertoires in COVID-19. Background on the study: The cDNA or gDNA used as material had been derived from T cells, B-cell-depleted T cells, or PBMCs.

Generated by immunoSEQ multiplex PCR, the TCRdb table keeps only in-frame clones and is missing some. The sample consists of more than 95,000 clones, approximately 90% of them appearing once. With 2 bases clipped from V and 8 bases from J, the junction kept 5 bases outside the gene matches. The CDR3 covers 14 residues. The germline CDR1 and CDR2 sequences are SGHTS and YDEGEE. Sample: peripheral blood. The TCR sequence derives from a human donor with active COVID-19. The donor label of this sample is uncertain. The chain is built from TRBV5-8 and TRBJ1-2; 11 bases are a match to TRBD1. CDR3 amino acids: CASSFGQGARGYTF. CDR3 bases: TGTGCCAGCAGCTTTGGACAGGGGGCTCGAGGCTACACCTTC.